Sequencing of this TCR beta chain was carried out in a study of control samples from healthy donors and cancer patients. The assay was immunoSEQ multiplex PCR, and TCRdb's table has in-frame clones only and misses some. The sample has 35,000 to 40,000 clones, 83% seen once; the top ten hold about a fifth. The CDR3 contains 11 residues. Per germline, CDR1 MNHEY and CDR2 SMNVEV (reference sequence). Trimming pared 3 bases from V and 4 bases from J, leaving 3 bases between. The sequence came from a woman aged 55 to 70 with lung cancer. The chain links TRBV27 to TRBJ1-1; D gene uncertain. Sequenced: PBMCs. The chain's CDR3 is CASSFGTEAFF. DNA of the CDR3: TGTGCCAGCAGTTTTGGCACTGAAGCTTTCTTT.